Listed below are T cell receptor beta chains from one sample, sequenced in a study of OX40 agonist ivuxolimab in advanced cancers. Data came from immunoSEQ multiplex PCR; TCRdb stores just in-frame clones and leaves some out. The sample contains roughly 56,000 clones, over 80% of which appear only once. The sample in question was CD4+ or CD8+ T cells sorted from blood, obtained in a trial of the OX40 agonist ivuxolimab. These receptors originate from an adult with an advanced solid tumor such as melanoma, head and neck, liver or kidney cancer. CDR3s leave out the opening cysteine and the closing phenylalanine or tryptophan. The D gene is left open where the match is weak. Expanded clones are given a class, and other clones once, few, many or no size at all.

d_call	v_call	j_call	clone_size	cdr3_aa
.	TRBV4-1	TRBJ2-6	.	ASSQIQSSGANVLT
TRBD2	TRBV5-4	TRBJ2-5	.	ASSLAQSGGAGKTQY
.	TRBV6-6	TRBJ1-3	once	ASSSTQGRNTIY
.	TRBV6-1	TRBJ2-7	.	ASRRGGLIKDEQY
.	TRBV4-1	TRBJ2-5	.	ASSLQVGSQETQY
TRBD2	TRBV19	TRBJ2-1	.	ASSPQPSSGGSSSYNEQF
.	TRBV28	TRBJ1-3	.	ASSMTVSGNTIY
.	TRBV7-9	TRBJ2-6	.	ASSVHSGLKANVLT
.	TRBV6-1	TRBJ2-1	.	ASRSPGGKNEQF
.	TRBV28	TRBJ2-4	.	ASSGDRILGNIQY
.	TRBV9	TRBJ1-6	few	ASSALRRPNSPLH
TRBD1	TRBV13	TRBJ1-1	.	ASSFDRVNTEAF
.	TRBV4-1	TRBJ1-6	.	ASSQTDSGSYNSPLH
.	TRBV6-5	TRBJ1-5	.	ASRRQGGQPQH
.	TRBV2	TRBJ2-7	.	ASSPRRGASYEQY
.	TRBV6-5	TRBJ1-3	once	ASRRANSGNTIY
.	TRBV29-1	TRBJ2-7	.	SVSPGLSYEQY
TRBD1	TRBV5-1	TRBJ2-1	.	ASSLGTGGTYNEQF
.	TRBV4-1	TRBJ1-3	.	ASSQNGRGAAGNTIY
.	TRBV5-8	TRBJ2-1	few	ATLSRSSYNEQF
TRBD1	TRBV5-1	TRBJ1-6	.	ASSLEGQGYNSPLH
.	TRBV28	TRBJ1-5	.	ASSLEGLGNQPQH
.	TRBV5-6	TRBJ2-3	.	ASSLTKIKSWGTDTQY
.	TRBV12-2	TRBJ2-5	.	ASRLVLVQETQY
.	TRBV7-9	TRBJ2-1	.	ASELSRKQF
.	TRBV5-1	TRBJ1-2	.	ASSTDRTVYGYT
.	TRBV7-3	TRBJ2-1	once	ASSPWQGSSYNEQF
TRBD2	TRBV28	TRBJ2-3	.	ASRGASGSTDTQY
.	TRBV7-9	TRBJ2-5	once	ASSLLEETQY
.	TRBV6-1	TRBJ1-5	.	ASSEFQPQH
TRBD2	TRBV7-2	TRBJ2-1	few	ASSFRRGDEQF
.	TRBV6-6	TRBJ1-5	.	ASSRERGNQPQH
.	TRBV30	TRBJ1-2	.	AWSRQNYGYT
TRBD1	TRBV19	TRBJ2-1	few	ASGQGEYNEQF
.	TRBV11-2	TRBJ2-3	.	ASSPSGPSTDTQY
TRBD2	TRBV7-6	TRBJ2-3	.	ASSSPPRGGPDTQY
TRBD1	TRBV5-1	TRBJ1-5	.	ASSRTGGNQPQH
.	TRBV7-2	TRBJ2-7	once	ASSLLGDSYEQY
.	TRBV6-5	TRBJ1-1	.	ASSKGGPGTEAF
.	TRBV4-1	TRBJ2-5	.	ASSQATGRLETQY
.	TRBV28	TRBJ2-1	.	ASRQGSDYNEQF